The following is a TCR beta chain sequence with its context. As yet, its antigen is unknown. Germline V lookup: CDR1 SEHNR, CDR2 FQNEAQ (reference sequence). The ends were cut back, 4 bases at V and 8 bases at J, with 17 bases in the middle. The CDR3 is made up of 15 amino acids. This specimen belongs to a study of monozygotic twins with cystic fibrosis. General observations from the study: Low clonality (median about 0.0095) suggested a mostly naive repertoire. Co-twins had the most similar V usage for 13 of 16 pairs, J for 8. Nucleotide-identical clonotype sharing was significantly higher within monozygotic CF twin pairs than between unrelated CF individuals.

Data came from immunoSEQ multiplex PCR; TCRdb stores just in-frame clones and leaves some out. Altogether about 15,000 clones are present, about 93% being singletons, with the ten largest covering around 9.3%. The sequencing input was blood. This sequence joins TRBV7-9 and TRBJ1-4; D is undetermined. The receptor comes from a girl aged 2-10 years with cystic fibrosis. This CDR3 reads CASSYIVASREKLFF. As DNA, the CDR3 is TGTGCCAGCAGCTATATCGTGGCCTCTCGGGAAAAACTGTTTTTT.